This T cell receptor (beta chain) comes out of a study of vaccination and CD4 T cells after COVID-19. The Oncomine TCR Beta short-read assay was applied to DNA of cultured CD4+ T cells. TCRdb fed the PCR reads into MiXCR, producing one record per CDR3 protein. The sample carries under 10,000 distinct CDR3 sequences, 35% to 40% recorded once. V lost 3 bases, J lost 3 bases, and 14 bases lay in between. In germline, CDR1 is KGHDR, CDR2 SFDVKD. This CDR3 has 16 residues. This clonotype was picked up a small number of times. The antigen is undetermined. Treatment described: roughly 11-day PBMC culture with coronavirus spike peptide pools or control peptides (ViraFEST assay). CD4+ T lymphocytes from the unexposed donor were collected before the COVID-19 pandemic (2011-2018). Two million PBMCs per well were cultured with roughly 10 IU/ml IL-2 and 10 ug/ml peptide pools. Overall study results and limits: Counts of SARS-CoV-2-reactive clonotypes had a median that went from approximately 21 to 38, a nonsignificant change. Vaccine-specific clones numbering 304 of 307 showed spike mono-reactivity in convalescent patients.

Sequencing was done on a sample of CD4+ T cells from blood, cultured in vitro. V and J are TRBV24-1 and TRBJ2-1; D gene ambiguous. The source of this sequence is a human donor in good health. CDR3 nucleotides: TGTGCCACCAGTGATGCAGGTGCTGGGGTCTACAATGAGCAGTTCTTC. Residues: CATSDAGAGVYNEQFF.